The present TCR beta chain was sequenced within a study of CD8+ T cells in alopecia areata. The authors extracted RNA and reverse transcribed it into cDNA as the sequencing template. The repertoire was sequenced with immunoSEQ multiplex PCR; TCRdb's copy has only in-frame clones and lacks some. The table shows 150,000 to 250,000 clones, with 45% to 75% occurring only once. In germline, CDR1 is MNHNS, CDR2 SASEGT. CDR3 length equals 13 residues. Trimming took off 6 bases at V and 3 bases at J, with 6 bases between the two ends. Treatment meaning: oral pan-JAK inhibitor, 5-10 mg twice daily. Sequenced material: CD4+ T cells sorted from blood, taken at week 4, from a patient treated with tofacitinib. The TCR sequence derives from a human donor with alopecia areata. The chain has TRBV6-1 and TRBJ2-6; D not certain. The CDR3 sequence: CASRGNGANVLTF. DNA for the CDR3: TGTGCCAGCAGGGGGAATGGGGCCAACGTCCTGACTTTC.